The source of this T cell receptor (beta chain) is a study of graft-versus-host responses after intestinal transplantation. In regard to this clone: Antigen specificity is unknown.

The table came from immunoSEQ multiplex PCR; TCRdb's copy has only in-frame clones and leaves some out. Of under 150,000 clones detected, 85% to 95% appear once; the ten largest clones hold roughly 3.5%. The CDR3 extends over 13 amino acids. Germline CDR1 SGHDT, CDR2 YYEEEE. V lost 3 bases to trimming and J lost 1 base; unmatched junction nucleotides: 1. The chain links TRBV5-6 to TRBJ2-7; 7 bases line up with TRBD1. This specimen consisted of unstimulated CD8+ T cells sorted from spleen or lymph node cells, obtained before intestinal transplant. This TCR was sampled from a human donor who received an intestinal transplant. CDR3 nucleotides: TGTGCCAGCAGCTGGGGACAGTCCTACGAGCAGTACTTC. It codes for CASSWGQSYEQYF.